The sequence of this TCR beta chain was determined in a study of blood T cell repertoires in COVID-19. Overall study context: The study drew acute and convalescent COVID-19 samples from the United States, Italy and Spain.

Each recovered donor of Cohort 3 presented with two negative PCRs, clearance, or symptom resolution. This CDR3 is 16 amino acids long. In the original workflow: Nucleated cell counts were estimated from reference gene primer amplification. Method: immunoSEQ multiplex PCR; TCRdb's copy keeps in-frame clones and lacks some. V, J and clone size were drawn from that table, and D and trimming were deduced from the DNA. This sample has some 150,000 clones, with approximately 82% found just once. This clonotype originated in a woman between 50 and 59 years old who had recovered from COVID-19. The V call is TRBV21-1, the J call TRBJ1-5; the DNA was not used to check the table's D call, TRBD1. TRBV21-1 is a pseudogene. Sequenced input: PBMCs or T cells enriched from blood (not recorded which). CDR3 protein: CASSRWMNRGPQPQHF. CDR3 bases: TGTGCCAGCAGCAGGTGGATGAACAGGGGTCCCCAGCCCCAGCATTTT.